The clone carrying this T cell receptor beta chain was found a few times. The repertoire was sequenced with immunoSEQ multiplex PCR; TCRdb's copy has only in-frame clones and lacks some. The sample holds under 60,000 clones, about 80% seen once. This specimen belongs to a study of blood T cell repertoires in COVID-19. The germline V gene has CDR1 MGHRA and CDR2 YSYEKL. The V end lost 0 bases, the J end lost 3 bases, and 8 bases lay between the germline ends. The CDR3 extends over 14 amino acids. V is TRBV4-1 and J is TRBJ2-5, with D perhaps TRBD2 (5 bases). The specimen sequenced was peripheral blood. The TCR comes from a man aged 60-69 years with acute or convalescent COVID-19. CDR3 region: CASSQDPAEETQYF. CDR3 bases: TGCGCCAGCAGCCAAGATCCAGCGGAAGAGACCCAGTACTTC.